This T cell receptor beta chain is from a study of human T cells and chemical hapten exposure. As for time point: pre-sensitization, week 0. As for treatment: therapeutic diphenylcyclopropenone sensitization with weekly scalp DPC. This CDR3 contains 15 residues. The germline V gene encodes CDR1 MNHEY and CDR2 SMNVEV (reference sequence). Between the trimmed V and J ends, which lost 3 bases and 3 bases, there was a span of 11 bases. TCRdb processed the RACE reads anew with MiXCR; each CDR3 protein has one entry. Found here are 180,000 or so distinct CDR3 sequences, roughly 30% of them singletons; the top ten hold 2.5% to 3.5%.

The TCR originated in a woman in her thirties with alopecia areata. Some clones in this sample may be carry-over from other donors' samples. The chain recombines TRBV27 with TRBJ1-4; a weak D match, TRBD1 (6 bases). The material was whole blood, obtained in connection with sensitization to the hapten diphenylcyclopropenone (DPC). CDR3 in amino acids: CASSFSGAANEKLFF. For the CDR3, the DNA is TGTGCCAGCAGTTTTTCAGGGGCGGCTAATGAAAAACTGTTTTTT.